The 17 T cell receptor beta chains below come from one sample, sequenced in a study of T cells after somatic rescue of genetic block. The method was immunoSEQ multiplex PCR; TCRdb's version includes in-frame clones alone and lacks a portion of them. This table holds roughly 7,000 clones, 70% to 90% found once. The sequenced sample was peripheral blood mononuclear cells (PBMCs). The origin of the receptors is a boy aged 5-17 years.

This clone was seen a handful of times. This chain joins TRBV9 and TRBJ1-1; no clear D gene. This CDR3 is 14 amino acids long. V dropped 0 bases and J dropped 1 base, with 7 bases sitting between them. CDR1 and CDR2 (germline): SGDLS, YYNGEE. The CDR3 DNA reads TGTGCCAGCAGCGTAGGGGCTGAGAACACTGAAGCTTTCTTT. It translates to CASSVGAENTEAFF.

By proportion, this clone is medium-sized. CDR3 loop: CASSFSYTEAFF. The CDR3 nucleotides read TGTGCCAGCAGCTTTAGCTACACTGAAGCTTTCTTT. The chain joins TRBV7-9 to TRBJ1-1; D call uncertain. The length of the CDR3 is 12 residues. The V gene lost 3 bases and the J gene lost 3 bases, with 5 bases spanning the gap. Germline values: CDR1 SEHNR, CDR2 FQNEAQ (reference sequence).

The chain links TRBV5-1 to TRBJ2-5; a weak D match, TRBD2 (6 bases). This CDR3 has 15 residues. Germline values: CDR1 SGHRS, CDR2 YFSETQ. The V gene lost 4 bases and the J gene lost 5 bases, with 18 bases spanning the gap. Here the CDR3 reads CASSPRDPRGETQYF. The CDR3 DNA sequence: TGCGCCAGCAGCCCCCGGGACCCACGGGGGGAGACCCAGTACTTC.

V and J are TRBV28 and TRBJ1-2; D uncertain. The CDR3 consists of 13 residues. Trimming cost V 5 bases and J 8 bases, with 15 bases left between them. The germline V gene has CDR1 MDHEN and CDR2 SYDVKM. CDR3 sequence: CASSRTPSWGYTF. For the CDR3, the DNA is TGTGCCAGCAGTCGAACTCCCAGCTGGGGCTACACCTTC.

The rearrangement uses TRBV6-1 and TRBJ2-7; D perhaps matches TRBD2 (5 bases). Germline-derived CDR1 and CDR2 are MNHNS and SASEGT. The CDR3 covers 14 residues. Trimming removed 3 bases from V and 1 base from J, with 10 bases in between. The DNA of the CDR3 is TGTGCCAGCAGTGAGCCGCGGAGGTCCTACGAGCAGTACTTC. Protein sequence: CASSEPRRSYEQYF.

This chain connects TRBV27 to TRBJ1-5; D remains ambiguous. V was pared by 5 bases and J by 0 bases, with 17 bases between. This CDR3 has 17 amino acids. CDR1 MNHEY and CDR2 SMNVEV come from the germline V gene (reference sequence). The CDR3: CASSPLGRTYSNQPQHF. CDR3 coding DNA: TGTGCCAGCAGTCCCTTGGGCAGGACCTATAGCAATCAGCCCCAGCATTTT.

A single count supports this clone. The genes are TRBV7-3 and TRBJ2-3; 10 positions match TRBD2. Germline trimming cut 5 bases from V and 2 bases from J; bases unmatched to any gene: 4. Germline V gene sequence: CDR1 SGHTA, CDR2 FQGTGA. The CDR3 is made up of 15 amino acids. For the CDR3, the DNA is TGTGCCAGCAGCCCGGGACTAGCGCCCACAGATACGCAGTATTTT. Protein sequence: CASSPGLAPTDTQYF.

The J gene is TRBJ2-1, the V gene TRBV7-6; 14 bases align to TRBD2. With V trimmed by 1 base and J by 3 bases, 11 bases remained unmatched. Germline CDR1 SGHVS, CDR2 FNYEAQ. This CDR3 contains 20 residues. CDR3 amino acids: CASSLEAQTSGRAIYNEQFF. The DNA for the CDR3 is TGTGCCAGCAGCTTAGAGGCCCAGACTAGCGGGAGGGCCATCTACAATGAGCAGTTCTTC.

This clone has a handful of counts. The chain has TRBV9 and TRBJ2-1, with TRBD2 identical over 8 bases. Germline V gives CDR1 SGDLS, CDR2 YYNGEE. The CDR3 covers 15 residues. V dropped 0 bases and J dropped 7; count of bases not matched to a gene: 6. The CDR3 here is CASSVELADQNEQFF. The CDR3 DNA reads TGTGCCAGCAGCGTAGAACTAGCGGACCAGAATGAGCAGTTCTTC. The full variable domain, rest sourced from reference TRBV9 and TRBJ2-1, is DSGVTQTPKHLITATGQRVTLRCSPRSGDLSVYWYQQSLDQGLQFLIQYYNGEERAKGNILERFSAQQFPDLHSELNLSSLELGDSALYFCASSVELADQNEQFFGPGTRLTVL.

The CDR3 reads CASSFLLTGGIGETQYF. In nucleotides, the CDR3 is TGTGCCAGCAGTTTCCTCCTAACAGGGGGTATTGGTGAGACCCAGTACTTC. The chain has TRBV28 and TRBJ2-5, with 8 bases aligning to TRBD1. The germline CDR1 and CDR2 sequences are MDHEN and SYDVKM. This CDR3 has 17 residues. With V trimmed by 3 bases and J by 5 bases, 14 bases remained unmatched.

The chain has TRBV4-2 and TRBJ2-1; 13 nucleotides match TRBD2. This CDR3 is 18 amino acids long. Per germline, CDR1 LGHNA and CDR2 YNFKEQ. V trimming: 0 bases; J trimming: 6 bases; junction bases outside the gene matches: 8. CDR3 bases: TGTGCCAGCAGCCAAGACGGGACTAGCGGGGCCTGGGCCAATGAGCAGTTCTTC. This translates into CASSQDGTSGAWANEQFF.

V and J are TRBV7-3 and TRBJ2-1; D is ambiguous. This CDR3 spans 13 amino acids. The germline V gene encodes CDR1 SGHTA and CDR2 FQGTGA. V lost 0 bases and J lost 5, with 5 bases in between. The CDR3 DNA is TGTGCCAGCAGCTTAACACCCAACAATGAGCAGTTCTTC. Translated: CASSLTPNNEQFF. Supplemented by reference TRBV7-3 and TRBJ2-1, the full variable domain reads GAGVSQTPSNKVTEKGKYVELRCDPISGHTALYWYRQSLGQGPEFLIYFQGTGAADDSGLPNDRFFAVRPEGSVSTLKIQRTERGDSAVYLCASSLTPNNEQFFGPGTRLTVL.

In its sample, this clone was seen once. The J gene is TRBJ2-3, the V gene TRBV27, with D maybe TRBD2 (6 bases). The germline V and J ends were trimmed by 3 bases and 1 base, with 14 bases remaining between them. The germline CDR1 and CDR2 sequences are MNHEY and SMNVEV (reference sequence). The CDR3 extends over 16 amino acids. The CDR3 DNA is TGTGCCAGCAGTTTTGGTATCGGAGGGGGCACAGATACGCAGTATTTT. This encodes CASSFGIGGGTDTQYF.

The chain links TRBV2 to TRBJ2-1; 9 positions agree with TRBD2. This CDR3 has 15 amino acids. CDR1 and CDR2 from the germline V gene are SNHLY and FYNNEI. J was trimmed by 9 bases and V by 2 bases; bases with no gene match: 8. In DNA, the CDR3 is TGTGCCAGCAGTGAATACAGCGGGGGGCCAGGTGAGCAGTTCTTC. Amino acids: CASSEYSGGPGEQFF.

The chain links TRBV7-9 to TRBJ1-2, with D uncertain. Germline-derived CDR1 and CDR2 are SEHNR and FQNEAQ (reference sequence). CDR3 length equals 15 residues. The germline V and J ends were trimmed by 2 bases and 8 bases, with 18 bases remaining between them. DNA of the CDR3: TGTGCCAGCAGCTTAAGTAAGGGAATGCGGGAAGGCTACACCTTC. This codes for CASSLSKGMREGYTF.

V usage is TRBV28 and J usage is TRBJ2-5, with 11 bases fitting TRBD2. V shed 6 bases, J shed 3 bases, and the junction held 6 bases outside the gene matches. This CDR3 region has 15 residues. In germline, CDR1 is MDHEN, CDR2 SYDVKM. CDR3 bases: TGTGCCAGCAGGTCTTTACTAGCGGGAGAAGAGACCCAGTACTTC. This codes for CASRSLLAGEETQYF.

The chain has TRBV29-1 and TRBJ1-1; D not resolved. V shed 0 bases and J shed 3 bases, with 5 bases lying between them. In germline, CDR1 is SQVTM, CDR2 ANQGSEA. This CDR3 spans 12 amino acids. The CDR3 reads CSVEEGYTEAFF. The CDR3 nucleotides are TGCAGCGTTGAAGAGGGTTACACTGAAGCTTTCTTT.